This TCR beta chain was identified in a study of CD8 T cells in ankylosing spondylitis. Findings and caveats of the study: Reports say disease-linked clones showed up significantly more in matched ankylosing spondylitis synovial fluid. Prior work had noted some motif variants in reactive arthritis blood and synovial fluid. CD8+ cells made up the disease-linked clones, which were relatively rare in peripheral blood. A TCR beta motif of under ten highly homologous variants appeared characteristic of ankylosing spondylitis blood.

The sample holds a few counts of this clonotype. Antigen unknown. Each TCR beta library was made by quantitative 5'-RACE that incorporated molecular barcodes. TCRdb independently ran MiXCR on the 5' RACE reads; one entry per CDR3 protein. The repertoire holds about 540,000 distinct CDR3 sequences, with roughly an eighth as singletons. V lost 4 bases and J 8 bases, leaving 20 bases between the germline ends. The CDR3 consists of 14 residues. Germline lookup yields CDR1 SQVTM and CDR2 ANQGSEA. Sequenced input: blood, either unsorted or a sorted T cell fraction (not recorded which). This sequence was found in a male donor with ankylosing spondylitis. The V call is TRBV29-1, the J call TRBJ1-2; D is uncertain. CDR3 in DNA: TGCAGCGTTGTCGGTGATGGATCCCGGAGAGGCTACACCTTC. This translates into CSVVGDGSRRGYTF.